The 14 T cell receptor beta chains below all came from one sample that was sequenced in a study of human T cells and chemical hapten exposure. Via MiXCR, TCRdb re-called the RACE reads, giving one row per CDR3 protein. The sample lists 90,000 or so distinct CDR3 sequences, roughly 10% occurring once. Sample time point: patch test 1, 2 weeks after DPC sensitization. Treatment denoted: therapeutic diphenylcyclopropenone sensitization with weekly scalp DPC. The sample consisted of whole blood, taken in connection with sensitization to the hapten diphenylcyclopropenone (DPC). All receptors come from a man in his forties with alopecia areata. Some clones in this sample may be carry-over from other donors' samples.

This chain links TRBV10-3 with TRBJ1-1; 9 bases agree with TRBD1. The germline V gene has CDR1 ENHRY and CDR2 SYGVKD. The junction had 2 bases not matched to a gene; V was cut back by 5 bases and J by 4 bases. This CDR3 comprises 13 residues. CDR3 amino acids: CAISTDRGTEAFF. The CDR3, as DNA: TGTGCCATCAGTACGGACAGGGGCACTGAAGCTTTCTTT.

This clonotype was picked up a small number of times. V and J are TRBV28 and TRBJ2-3; D uncertain. CDR1 is MDHEN and CDR2 is SYDVKM in the germline V gene. This CDR3 has 16 amino acids. The V end lost 1 base, the J end lost 2 bases, and 13 bases lay between the germline ends. The CDR3 bases are TGTGCCAGCAGTTTATCGGAGAACCCTTCCACAGATACGCAGTATTTT. Translating it yields CASSLSENPSTDTQYF.

The chain employs TRBV18 and TRBJ1-5; D gene unclear. This CDR3 spans 14 amino acids. V dropped 3 bases and J dropped 0 bases, with 6 bases sitting between them. Germline V gene sequence: CDR1 KGHSH, CDR2 LQKENI. The CDR3 DNA sequence: TGTGCCAGCTCACCTTACGCTAGCAATCAGCCCCAGCATTTT. As protein: CASSPYASNQPQHF.

This clonotype showed up many times. The rearrangement uses TRBV5-5 and TRBJ2-5; 12 bases are shared with TRBD2. This CDR3 has 16 amino acids. Trimming at V came to 4 bases and at J to 1 base, leaving 5 bases not matched to a gene. Germline assignment: CDR1 SGHKS and CDR2 YYEKEE (reference sequence). CDR3 sequence reads: CASSPGLAGIQETQYF. DNA for the CDR3: TGTGCCAGCAGCCCCGGACTAGCGGGAATCCAAGAGACCCAGTACTTC.

The J gene is TRBJ2-1, the V gene TRBV7-2; D is unclear. There are 11 residues in the CDR3. Germline V CDR1 and CDR2: SGHTA, FQGNSA. V lost 3 bases to trimming and J lost 8 bases, with 5 bases between them. Here the CDR3 reads CASSFVDEQFF. In DNA form, the CDR3 reads TGTGCCAGCAGCTTTGTGGATGAGCAGTTCTTC.

This rearrangement joins TRBV30 to TRBJ1-1; D unclear. This CDR3 spans 14 amino acids. Germline CDR1 is GTSNPN and CDR2 is SVGIG (reference sequence). Trimming cost V 4 bases and J 1 base, with 13 bases left between them. The CDR3 DNA reads TGTGCCTGGAAACAGTGGTGGGGGAACACTGAAGCTTTCTTT. Its translation: CAWKQWWGNTEAFF.

This clonotype was counted at least ten times. The CDR3 sequence: CASSPLWGKTTEAFF. The CDR3 DNA follows: TGTGCCAGCAGCCCCCTATGGGGGAAGACCACTGAAGCTTTCTTT. The chain uses TRBV3-1 and TRBJ1-1, with D perhaps matching TRBD1 (5 bases). Trimming removed 4 bases at V and 4 bases at J, with 16 bases between. The germline gives CDR1 LGHDT, CDR2 YNNKEL (reference sequence). This CDR3 contains 15 residues.

This clonotype was picked up many times. The chain has TRBV6-2 or TRBV6-3 and TRBJ1-4; D call uncertain. Per germline, CDR1 MNHEY and CDR2 SVGEGT. Deletions cut 0 bases from V and 5 bases from J, with 13 bases between. The CDR3 spans 16 residues. CDR3 protein: CASSYSKRLRNEKLFF. The CDR3 coding sequence is TGTGCCAGCAGTTACTCGAAGCGGCTAAGGAATGAAAAACTGTTTTTT.

This clonotype came up many times. This chain uses TRBV4-3 with TRBJ2-1, with 7 nucleotides matching TRBD2. The V gene's germline CDR1 is LGHNA and CDR2 YSLEER. This CDR3 comprises 15 residues. V was clipped by 3 bases and J by 4 bases; unmatched bases: 6. The CDR3: CASSQERDRYNEQFF. CDR3 coding DNA: TGCGCCAGCAGCCAGGAGCGGGACCGTTACAATGAGCAGTTCTTC.

In its sample, this clonotype was seen a few times. The V gene is TRBV7-2, the J gene TRBJ2-1; 9 bases line up with TRBD2. The germline V gene has CDR1 SGHTA and CDR2 FQGNSA. The CDR3 covers 16 residues. J gave up 5 bases and V 5 bases, and 10 bases lay outside the gene matches. CDR3 amino acids: CASSPQELAGHNEQFF. For the CDR3, the DNA is TGTGCCAGCAGCCCACAGGAGCTAGCGGGGCACAATGAGCAGTTCTTC.

In this sample, this clonotype turned up many times. CDR3 nucleotides: TGTGCCACCTCAGGAGGGGCCCCGGGGCCCCAGCATTTT. Residues: CATSGGAPGPQHF. V and J are TRBV24-1 and TRBJ1-5, with a weak D call TRBD1 (5 bases). With 9 bases removed from V and 9 bases from J, the gap between germline ends came to 17 bases. This CDR3 is 13 amino acids long. Germline CDR1 reads KGHDR; CDR2 reads SFDVKD.

A few counts support this clonotype. This sequence may be a read error, since a much larger clone differs from it by one base. No DNA is shown, since the ends of the CDR3 on it are uncertain; the CDR3 is the one TCRdb lists. This chain uses TRBV2 with TRBJ1-5; the listed D gene, TRBD1, was not tested against the DNA. Germline CDR1 SNHLY, CDR2 FYNNEI. The CDR3 comprises 15 residues, both ends counted. The CDR3 sequence is CASSEWGNGNQPQNF.

The J gene is TRBJ1-6, the V gene TRBV27; D remains ambiguous. The length of the CDR3 is 13 residues. Trimming cost V 8 bases and J 3 bases, with 8 bases left between them. CDR1 and CDR2 (germline): MNHEY, SMNVEV (reference sequence). DNA for the CDR3: TGTGCCAGCGCTACTAACTATAATTCACCCCTCCACTTT. This encodes CASATNYNSPLHF.

The chain carries TRBV9 and TRBJ2-2, with TRBD2 matching over 8 bases. V lost 0 bases to trimming and J lost 1 base; unmatched junction nucleotides: 11. The germline gives CDR1 SGDLS, CDR2 YYNGEE. The CDR3 is 19 amino acids. CDR3 region: CASSVATVPGLVNTGELFF. The CDR3 DNA reads TGTGCCAGCAGCGTAGCTACCGTTCCGGGACTAGTGAACACCGGGGAGCTGTTTTTT.